This TCR beta chain was retrieved from a study of prognosis after radiotherapy for stage I lung cancer. This clonotype was detected many times. Between the trimmed V and J ends, which lost 4 bases and 8 bases, there was a span of 17 bases. The germline V gene encodes CDR1 DFQATT and CDR2 SNEGSKA (reference sequence). The CDR3 is 13 amino acids. From genomic DNA, two-round multiplex PCR was used to amplify TCR beta CDR3. The use of primers specific to each TRBV and TRBJ gene characterized first-round PCR. TCRdb recomputed calls from the multiplex PCR reads with MiXCR, one row per CDR3 protein. Among around 51,000 distinct CDR3 sequences listed, less than 35% were seen once.

This receptor was obtained from a donor older than 45 with non-small cell lung cancer. The sample was PBMCs, taken before or after stereotactic body radiation therapy (not recorded which). This chain connects TRBV20-1 to TRBJ1-2; D is uncertain. CDR3 loop: CSAITREFAGYTF. The CDR3 nucleotides read TGCAGTGCTATAACTAGGGAGTTTGCGGGCTACACCTTC.